The T cell receptor (beta chain) under discussion was sequenced for a study of blood T cell repertoires in COVID-19. Assay: immunoSEQ multiplex PCR; the TCRdb copy retains only in-frame clones and omits some. The sample lists more than 300,000 clones; 80% to 90% were seen once. The TCR comes from a woman between 45 and 65 years old with acute or convalescent COVID-19. Source material: peripheral blood.

CDR3 loop: CASRDRGSTYEQYF. The CDR3 coding sequence is TGTGCCAGCCGGGACAGGGGGTCTACCTACGAGCAGTACTTC. The chain has TRBV27 and TRBJ2-7; the match to TRBD1 covers 11 bases. This CDR3 spans 14 amino acids. Trimming cost V 8 bases and J 2 bases; bases outside gene matches: 5. The germline V gene encodes CDR1 MNHEY and CDR2 SMNVEV (reference sequence).